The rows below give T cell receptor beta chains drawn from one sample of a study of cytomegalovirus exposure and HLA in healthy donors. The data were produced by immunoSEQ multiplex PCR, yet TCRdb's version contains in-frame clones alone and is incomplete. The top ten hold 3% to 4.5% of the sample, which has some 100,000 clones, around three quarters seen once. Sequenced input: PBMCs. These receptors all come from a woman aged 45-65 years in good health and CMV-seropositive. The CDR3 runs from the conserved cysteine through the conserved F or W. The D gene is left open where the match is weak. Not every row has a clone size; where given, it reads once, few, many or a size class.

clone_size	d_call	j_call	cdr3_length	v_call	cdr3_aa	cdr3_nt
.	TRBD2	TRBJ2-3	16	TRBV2	CATTLSAGVSTDTQYF	TGTGCCACCACCCTATCGGCGGGGGTAAGCACAGATACGCAGTATTTT
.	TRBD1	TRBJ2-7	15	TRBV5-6	CASSLPGQGSYEQYF	TGTGCCAGCAGCTTACCGGGACAGGGATCCTACGAGCAGTACTTC
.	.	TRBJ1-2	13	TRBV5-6	CASSLGRAYGYTF	TGTGCCAGCAGCTTGGGCAGGGCCTATGGCTACACCTTC
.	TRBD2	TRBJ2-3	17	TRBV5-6	CASSALNEAGGTNTQYF	TGTGCCAGCAGCGCGTTAAACGAAGCGGGAGGCACGAATACGCAGTATTTT
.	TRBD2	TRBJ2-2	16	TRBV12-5	CASGFRGGANTGELFF	TGTGCTAGTGGTTTCCGCGGGGGGGCGAACACCGGGGAGCTGTTTTTT
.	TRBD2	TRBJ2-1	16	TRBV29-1	CSVGRLAGPSVNEQFF	TGCAGCGTTGGGAGGCTAGCGGGACCCTCGGTCAATGAGCAGTTCTTC
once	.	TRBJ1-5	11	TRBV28	CASSTRQPQHF	TGTGCCAGCAGTACTCGTCAGCCCCAGCATTTT
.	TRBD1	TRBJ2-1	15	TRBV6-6	CASSGSTGYYNEQFF	TGTGCCAGCAGTGGCTCGACAGGGTACTACAATGAGCAGTTCTTC
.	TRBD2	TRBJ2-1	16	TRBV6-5	CASSWLAEGPHNEQFF	TGTGCCAGCAGTTGGCTAGCGGAGGGGCCCCACAATGAGCAGTTCTTC
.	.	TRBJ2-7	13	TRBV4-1	CASSLTTAYEQYF	TGCGCCAGCAGCCTGACCACAGCCTACGAGCAGTACTTC
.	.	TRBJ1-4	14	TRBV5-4	CASSLGQPNEKLFF	TGTGCCAGCAGCTTGGGACAGCCTAATGAAAAACTGTTTTTT
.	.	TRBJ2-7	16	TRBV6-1	CASSEFQQGSSYEQYF	TGTGCCAGCAGTGAGTTCCAACAGGGTAGCTCCTACGAGCAGTACTTC
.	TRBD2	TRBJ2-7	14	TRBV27	CASSSLAGVYEQYF	TGTGCCAGCAGTTCACTAGCGGGGGTCTACGAGCAGTACTTC
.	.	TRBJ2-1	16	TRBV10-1	CASSEVPGSSYNEQFF	TGCGCCAGCAGTGAGGTACCCGGGTCCTCCTACAATGAGCAGTTCTTC
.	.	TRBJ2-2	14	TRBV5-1	CASSLGTPSGELFF	TGCGCCAGCAGCTTGGGGACACCGAGTGGGGAGCTGTTTTTT
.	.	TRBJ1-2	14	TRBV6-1	CASSDWAANYGYTF	TGTGCCAGCAGTGATTGGGCAGCCAACTATGGCTACACCTTC
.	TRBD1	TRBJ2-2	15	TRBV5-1	CASSLGDRGQGELFF	TGCGCCAGCAGCTTGGGTGACAGGGGGCAAGGGGAGCTGTTTTTT
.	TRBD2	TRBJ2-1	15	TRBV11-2	CASSGGDGGDNEQFF	TGTGCCAGCAGCGGCGGGGACGGGGGGGACAATGAGCAGTTCTTC
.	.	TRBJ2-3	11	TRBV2	CASQRPDTQYF	TGTGCCTCTCAGAGGCCCGATACGCAGTATTTT
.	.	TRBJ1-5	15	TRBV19	CASSAGQGPSYSQHF	TGTGCCAGTAGTGCGGGGCAGGGACCCTCTTATTCCCAGCATTTT
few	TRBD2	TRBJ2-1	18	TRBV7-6	CASSPGTSGYSSYNEQFF	TGTGCCAGCAGCCCTGGGACTAGCGGGTACTCCTCCTACAATGAGCAGTTCTTC
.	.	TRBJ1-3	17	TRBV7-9	CASNRRQGLAGGNTIYF	TGTGCCAGCAATCGACGTCAGGGGCTCGCAGGGGGAAACACCATATATTTT
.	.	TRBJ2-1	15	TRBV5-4	CASSLGGHQPHEQFF	TGTGCCAGCAGCTTGGGGGGACACCAGCCGCATGAGCAGTTCTTC
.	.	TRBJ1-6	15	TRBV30	CAWSALQGYNSPLHF	TGTGCCTGGAGCGCCCTACAGGGATATAATTCACCCCTCCACTTT
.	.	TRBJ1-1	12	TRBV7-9	CASSLGAAEAFF	TGTGCCAGCAGCCTGGGGGCCGCGGAAGCTTTCTTT
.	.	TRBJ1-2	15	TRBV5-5	CASSSPGIGDYGYTF	TGTGCCAGCAGCTCGCCCGGGATTGGGGACTATGGCTACACCTTC
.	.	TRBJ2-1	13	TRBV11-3	CASSPGQYNEQFF	TGTGCCAGCAGCCCAGGACAGTACAATGAGCAGTTCTTC
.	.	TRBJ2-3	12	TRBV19	CASSPRTDTQYF	TGTGCCAGTAGTCCTCGGACAGATACGCAGTATTTT